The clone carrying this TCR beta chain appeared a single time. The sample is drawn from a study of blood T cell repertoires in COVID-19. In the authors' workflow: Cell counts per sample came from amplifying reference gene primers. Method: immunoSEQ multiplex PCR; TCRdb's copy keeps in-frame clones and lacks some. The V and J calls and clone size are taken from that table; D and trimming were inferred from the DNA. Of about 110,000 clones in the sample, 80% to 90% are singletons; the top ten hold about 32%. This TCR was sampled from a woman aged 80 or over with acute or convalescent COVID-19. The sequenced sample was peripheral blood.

The CDR3 DNA follows: TGTGCCAGCAGCTTGGATCCTATGAACACTGAAGCTTTCTTT. Protein: CASSLDPMNTEAFF. The chain has TRBV5-4 and TRBJ1-1, with D hard to call. With 0 bases removed from V and 0 bases from J, the gap between germline ends came to 6 bases. The CDR3 has 14 residues. Germline V CDR1 and CDR2: SGHNT, YYREEE (reference sequence). Looking up the rest from reference TRBV5-4 and TRBJ1-1 gives the full variable domain: ETGVTQSPTHLIKTRGQQVTLRCSSQSGHNTVSWYQQALGQGPQFIFQYYREEENGRGNFPPRFSGLQFPNYSSELNVNALELDDSALYLCASSLDPMNTEAFFGQGTRLTVV.